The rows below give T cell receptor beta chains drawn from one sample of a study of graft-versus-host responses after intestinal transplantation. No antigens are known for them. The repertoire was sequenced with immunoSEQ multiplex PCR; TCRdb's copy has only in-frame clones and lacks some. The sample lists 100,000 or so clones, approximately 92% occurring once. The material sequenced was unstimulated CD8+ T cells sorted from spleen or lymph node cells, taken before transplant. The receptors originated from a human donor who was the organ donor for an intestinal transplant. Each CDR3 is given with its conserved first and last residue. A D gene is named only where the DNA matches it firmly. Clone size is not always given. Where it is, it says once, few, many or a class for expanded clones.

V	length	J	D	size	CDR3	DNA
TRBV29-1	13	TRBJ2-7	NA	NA	CSVAGAELYEQYF	TGCAGCGTTGCGGGTGCGGAACTCTACGAGCAGTACTTC
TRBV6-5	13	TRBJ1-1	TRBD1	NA	CASSVDRGTEAFF	TGTGCCAGCAGTGTGGACAGGGGCACTGAAGCTTTCTTT
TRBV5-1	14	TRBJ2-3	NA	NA	CASSFTGLADTQYF	TGCGCCAGCAGCTTCACAGGGCTAGCAGATACGCAGTATTTT
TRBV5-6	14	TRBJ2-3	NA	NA	CASSPIFSGGTQYF	TGTGCCAGCAGCCCAATCTTCTCAGGAGGTACGCAGTATTTT
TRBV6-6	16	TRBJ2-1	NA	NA	CASSAGTYSSYNEQFF	TGTGCCAGCAGTGCCGGGACTTACAGCTCCTACAATGAGCAGTTCTTC
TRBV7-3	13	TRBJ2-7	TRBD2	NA	CASSLAGGFEQYF	TGTGCCAGCAGCTTAGCGGGAGGGTTCGAGCAGTACTTC
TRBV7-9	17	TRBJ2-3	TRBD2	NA	CASSLLAGAGVTDTQYF	TGTGCCAGCAGCTTACTAGCGGGGGCCGGTGTCACAGATACGCAGTATTTT
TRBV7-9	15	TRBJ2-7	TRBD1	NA	CASSLAMTGGNEQYF	TGTGCCAGCAGCTTAGCTATGACAGGGGGCAACGAGCAGTACTTC
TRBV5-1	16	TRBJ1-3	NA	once	CASKAGHPISGNTIYF	TGCGCCAGCAAGGCAGGGCACCCAATCTCTGGAAACACCATATATTTT
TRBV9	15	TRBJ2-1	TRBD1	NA	CASSVLGQRNSEQFF	TGTGCCAGCAGCGTATTGGGACAGCGTAATAGTGAGCAGTTCTTC
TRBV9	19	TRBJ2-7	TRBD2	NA	CASSVGEGLGAGAYYEQYF	TGTGCCAGCAGCGTAGGGGAGGGTTTAGGAGCGGGAGCTTATTACGAGCAGTACTTC
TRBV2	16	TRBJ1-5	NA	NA	CASSDRLERSNQPQHF	TGTGCCAGCAGCGACAGGTTAGAGAGAAGCAATCAGCCCCAGCATTTT
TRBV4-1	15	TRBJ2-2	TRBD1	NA	CASTPDRGEAGELFF	TGCGCCAGCACCCCAGACAGGGGAGAGGCCGGGGAGCTGTTTTTT
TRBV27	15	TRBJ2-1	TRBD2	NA	CASTTGTSGSNEQFF	TGTGCCAGCACCACGGGGACTAGCGGGAGCAATGAGCAGTTCTTC
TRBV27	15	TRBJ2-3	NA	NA	CASSPFQGLGDTQYF	TGTGCCAGCAGTCCTTTTCAGGGGCTCGGAGATACGCAGTATTTT
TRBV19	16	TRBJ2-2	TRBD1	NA	CASSPTGKRYTGELFF	TGTGCCAGTAGTCCGACAGGGAAAAGGTACACCGGGGAGCTGTTTTTT
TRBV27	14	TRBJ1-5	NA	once	CASSGHGGNRPQHF	TGTGCCAGCAGTGGCCACGGGGGGAACCGGCCCCAGCATTTT
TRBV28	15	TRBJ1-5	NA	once	CASSPGEGWHQPQHF	TGTGCCAGCAGTCCCGGGGAGGGATGGCATCAGCCCCAGCATTTT
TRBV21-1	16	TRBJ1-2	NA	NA	CASSHWDRGHSNGYTF	TGTGCCAGCAGTCACTGGGACAGGGGGCATTCGAATGGCTACACCTTC
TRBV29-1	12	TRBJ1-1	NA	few	CSVWEWNTEAFF	TGCAGCGTCTGGGAGTGGAACACTGAAGCTTTCTTT
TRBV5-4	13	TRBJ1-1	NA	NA	CASSLGGGTEAFF	TGTGCCAGCAGCCTCGGGGGGGGCACTGAAGCTTTCTTT
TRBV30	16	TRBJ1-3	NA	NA	CAWSVREWSSGNTIYF	TGTGCCTGGAGTGTAAGAGAGTGGAGCTCTGGAAACACCATATATTTT
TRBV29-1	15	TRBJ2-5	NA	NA	CSVQGGPSGQETQYF	TGCAGCGTCCAGGGGGGGCCTAGCGGGCAAGAGACCCAGTACTTC
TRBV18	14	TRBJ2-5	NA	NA	CASSPRGRRETQYF	TGTGCCAGCTCACCAAGAGGGCGCCGGGAGACCCAGTACTTC
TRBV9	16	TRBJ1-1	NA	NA	CASSPQAGGPNTEAFF	TGTGCCAGCAGCCCACAAGCCGGGGGGCCGAACACTGAAGCTTTCTTT
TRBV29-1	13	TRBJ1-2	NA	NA	CSVEDPSRIGYTF	TGCAGCGTTGAAGATCCTTCGAGGATTGGCTACACCTTC
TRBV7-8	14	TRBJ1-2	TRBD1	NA	CASSPGQGLSGYTF	TGTGCCAGCAGCCCAGGACAGGGCCTGAGTGGCTACACCTTC
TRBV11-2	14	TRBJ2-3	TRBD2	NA	CASSGRRGGDTQYF	TGTGCCAGCAGCGGGCGACGGGGGGGAGATACGCAGTATTTT